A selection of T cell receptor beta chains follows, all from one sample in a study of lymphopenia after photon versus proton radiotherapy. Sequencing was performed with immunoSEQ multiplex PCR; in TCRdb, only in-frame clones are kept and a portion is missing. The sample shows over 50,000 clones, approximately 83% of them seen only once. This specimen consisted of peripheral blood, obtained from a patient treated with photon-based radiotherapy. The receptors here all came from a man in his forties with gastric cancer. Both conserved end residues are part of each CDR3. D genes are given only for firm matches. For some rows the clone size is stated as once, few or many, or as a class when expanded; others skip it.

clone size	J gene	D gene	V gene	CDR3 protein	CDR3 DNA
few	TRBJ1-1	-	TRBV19	CASSIGSQNTEAFF	TGTGCCAGTAGTATAGGTTCGCAGAACACTGAAGCTTTCTTT
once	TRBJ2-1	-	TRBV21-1	CASPGRGVPEQFF	TGTGCCAGCCCGGGGCGGGGGGTCCCTGAGCAGTTCTTC
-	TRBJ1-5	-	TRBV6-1	CASSESDYYSNQPQHF	TGTGCCAGCAGTGAATCGGACTACTATAGCAATCAGCCCCAGCATTTT
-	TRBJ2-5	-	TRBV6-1	CASSGGSGETQYF	TGTGCCAGCAGTGGAGGCAGCGGGGAGACCCAGTACTTC
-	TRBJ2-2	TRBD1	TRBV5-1	CASSLRTGDISGELFF	TGCGCCAGCAGCTTGAGGACAGGGGATATCTCCGGGGAGCTGTTTTTT
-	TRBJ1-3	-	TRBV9	CASEGGSGNTIYF	TGTGCCAGCGAAGGAGGTTCTGGAAACACCATATATTTT
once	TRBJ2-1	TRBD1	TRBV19	CASSLDRGGSYNEQFF	TGTGCCAGTAGTCTGGACAGGGGCGGCTCCTACAATGAGCAGTTCTTC
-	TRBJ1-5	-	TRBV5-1	CASSPGQGQPQHF	TGCGCCAGCAGCCCTGGTCAGGGTCAGCCCCAGCATTTT
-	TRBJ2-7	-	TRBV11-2	CASSYRQSSYEQYF	TGTGCCAGCAGCTACCGACAGAGCTCCTACGAGCAGTACTTC
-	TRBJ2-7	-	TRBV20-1	CSASRGYEQYF	TGCAGTGCTAGTAGAGGGTACGAGCAGTACTTC
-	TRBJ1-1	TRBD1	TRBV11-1	CASSPGGQGITEAFF	TGTGCCAGCAGCCCAGGAGGACAGGGGATCACTGAAGCTTTCTTT
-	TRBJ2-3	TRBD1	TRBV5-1	CASSSGQGAWTDTQYF	TGCGCCAGCAGCTCCGGACAGGGGGCATGGACAGATACGCAGTATTTT
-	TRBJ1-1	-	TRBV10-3	CAIGSNTEAFF	TGTGCCATCGGATCGAACACTGAAGCTTTCTTT
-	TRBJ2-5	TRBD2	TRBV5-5	CASSLASSGGSETQYF	TGTGCCAGCAGCTTGGCTTCTAGCGGGGGGTCGGAGACCCAGTACTTC
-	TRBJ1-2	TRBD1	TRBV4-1	CASSQAGQNYGYTF	TGCGCCAGCAGCCAAGCGGGACAGAACTATGGCTACACCTTC
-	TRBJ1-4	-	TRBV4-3	CASSQEGLGEKLFF	TGCGCCAGCAGCCAAGAGGGTTTGGGAGAAAAACTGTTTTTT
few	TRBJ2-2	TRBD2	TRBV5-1	CASSLAVIAGTGELFF	TGCGCCAGCAGCTTGGCCGTAATAGCGGGGACCGGGGAGCTGTTTTTT
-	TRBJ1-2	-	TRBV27	CASSFADGYYGYTF	TGTGCCAGCAGTTTTGCGGACGGGTACTATGGCTACACCTTC
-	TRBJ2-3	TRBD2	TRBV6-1	CASSGLAGGPDTQYF	TGTGCCAGCAGTGGACTAGCGGGGGGGCCAGATACGCAGTATTTT
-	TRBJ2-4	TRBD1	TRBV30	CAWGDGTGVGIQYF	TGTGCCTGGGGTGACGGGACAGGGGTGGGCATTCAGTACTTC
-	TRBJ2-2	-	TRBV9	CASSVAASAYTGELFF	TGTGCCAGCAGCGTAGCCGCTAGCGCCTACACCGGGGAGCTGTTTTTT
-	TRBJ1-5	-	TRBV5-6	CASSREYSNQPQHF	TGTGCCAGCAGCCGGGAATATAGCAATCAGCCCCAGCATTTT
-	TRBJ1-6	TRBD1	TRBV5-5	CASSPGTGANNSPLHF	TGTGCCAGCAGCCCAGGGACAGGGGCAAATAATTCACCCCTCCACTTT
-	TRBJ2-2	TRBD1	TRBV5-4	CASSWGQGNTGELFF	TGTGCCAGCAGCTGGGGACAGGGGAACACCGGGGAGCTGTTTTTT
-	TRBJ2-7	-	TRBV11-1	CASSQRDRTYEQYF	TGTGCCAGCAGCCAAAGGGACCGAACCTACGAGCAGTACTTC
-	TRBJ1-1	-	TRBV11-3	CASSLGGAGSTEAFF	TGTGCCAGCAGCTTAGGGGGAGCAGGGTCCACTGAAGCTTTCTTT
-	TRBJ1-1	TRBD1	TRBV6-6	CASSRGTEAFF	TGTGCCAGCTCCAGGGGGACTGAAGCTTTCTTT
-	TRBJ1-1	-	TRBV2	CASSEGENTEAFF	TGTGCCAGCAGTGAGGGAGAGAACACTGAAGCTTTCTTT
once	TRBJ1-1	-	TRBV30	CAWSPPGGTEAFF	TGTGCCTGGAGTCCCCCAGGAGGCACTGAAGCTTTCTTT
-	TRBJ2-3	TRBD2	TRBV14	CASSPGTSGVVTQYF	TGTGCCAGCAGCCCCGGGACTAGCGGGGTAGTGACGCAGTATTTT
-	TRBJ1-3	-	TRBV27	CASSRGGSGNTIYF	TGTGCCAGCAGCCGAGGGGGCTCTGGAAACACCATATATTTT
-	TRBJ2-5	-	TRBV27	CATKGTFQETQYF	TGTGCCACCAAAGGGACCTTCCAAGAGACCCAGTACTTC
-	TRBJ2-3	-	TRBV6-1	CASSDKPRGLRVTQYF	TGTGCCAGCAGTGACAAACCTCGGGGCCTTCGGGTTACGCAGTATTTT
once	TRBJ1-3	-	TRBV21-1	CASSKSGSAGNTIYF	TGTGCCAGCAGCAAATCAGGGTCTGCTGGAAACACCATATATTTT
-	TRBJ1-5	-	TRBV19	CASSPRTANQPQHF	TGTGCCAGTAGTCCGCGGACAGCCAATCAGCCCCAGCATTTT
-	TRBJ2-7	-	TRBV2	CASEPTGMSEQYF	TGTGCCAGCGAACCAACAGGGATGAGCGAGCAGTACTTC
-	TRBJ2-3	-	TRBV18	CASSQSRGSTDTQYF	TGTGCCAGCTCACAATCCCGGGGCAGCACAGATACGCAGTATTTT
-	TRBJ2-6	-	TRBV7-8	CASTKRARSGPGANVLTF	TGTGCCAGCACCAAAAGGGCCCGCTCAGGCCCTGGGGCCAACGTCCTGACTTTC
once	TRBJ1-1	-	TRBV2	CASSEGPGNTEAFF	TGTGCCAGCAGTGAAGGTCCGGGGAACACTGAAGCTTTCTTT
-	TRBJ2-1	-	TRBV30	CAWSAVIYNEQFF	TGTGCCTGGAGTGCGGTGATCTACAATGAGCAGTTCTTC
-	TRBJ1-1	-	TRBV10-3	CAIKGGRWTEAFF	TGTGCCATCAAGGGGGGCCGGTGGACTGAAGCTTTCTTT
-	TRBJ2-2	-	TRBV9	CASSVVGGGELFF	TGTGCCAGCAGCGTAGTCGGAGGAGGGGAGCTGTTTTTT
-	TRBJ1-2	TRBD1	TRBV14	CASSQGGAGGEYGYTF	TGTGCCAGCAGCCAAGGCGGTGCAGGGGGAGAGTATGGCTACACCTTC
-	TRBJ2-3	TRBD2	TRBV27	CASSSGFSGGLTTDTQYF	TGTGCCAGCAGCTCGGGATTCTCGGGGGGTCTTACCACAGATACGCAGTATTTT
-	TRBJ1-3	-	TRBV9	CASSVSGTNSGNTIYF	TGTGCCAGCAGCGTGTCCGGGACGAACTCTGGAAACACCATATATTTT
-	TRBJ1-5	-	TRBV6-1	CASSVSGGNQPQHF	TGTGCCAGCAGTGTGTCGGGAGGCAATCAGCCCCAGCATTTT
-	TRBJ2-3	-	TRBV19	CASSGPGVTDTQYF	TGTGCCAGTAGTGGCCCAGGTGTGACAGATACGCAGTATTTT
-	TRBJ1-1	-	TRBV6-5	CASSYSRRGTAEAFF	TGTGCCAGCAGTTACTCGAGAAGGGGAACGGCTGAAGCTTTCTTT